This TCR beta chain was captured by sequencing in a study of Ad26.COV2.S vaccination and SARS-CoV-2 variants. Using immunoSEQ multiplex PCR, the repertoire was profiled, and TCRdb retains in-frame clones only, with some absent. The sample holds fewer than 600,000 clones; roughly nine tenths are singletons and the top ten take around 1.8%. Overall study results and limits: Substantial response breadth was reportedly seen for spike-specific CD8+ and CD4+ T cells after vaccination.

Treatment meaning: over 15 received Ad26.COV2.S at low or high dose, single or two shots; 5 received placebo; per-sample allocation not given. Repertoires come from day 63 after the first vaccine or placebo injection. Built on an Ad26 vector, the vaccine expressed Wuhan-strain SARS-CoV-2 spike. Regarding this clone: Its cognate antigen is unknown.

The TCR comes from a person aged 18 to 59 who received the Ad26.COV2.S COVID-19 vaccine or a placebo. The specimen comprised peripheral blood, sampled in a trial of Ad26.COV2.S vaccine versus placebo.

The CDR3: CASSIGTAGTEAFF. The CDR3 DNA is TGTGCCAGTAGTATTGGGACAGCGGGGACTGAAGCTTTCTTT. The J gene is TRBJ1-1, the V gene TRBV19; 7 nucleotides align to TRBD1. Trimming cost V 3 bases and J 5 bases; bases outside gene matches: 6. The germline V gene encodes CDR1 LNHDA and CDR2 SQIVND (reference sequence). The CDR3 has 14 residues.